Shown below are 18 T cell receptor beta chains from a single sample sequenced in a study of cytomegalovirus exposure and HLA in healthy donors. The PCR was carried out with 60 Vbeta primers and 13 Jbeta primers. Assay used: immunoSEQ multiplex PCR; TCRdb lists only in-frame clones, some missing. The sample consists of some 90,000 clones, roughly 81% of them appearing once. Sequencing input: PBMCs. The receptors come from a man between 35 and 55 years old in good health and CMV-seronegative.

The gene calls are TRBV5-6 and TRBJ2-7; D unclear. Trimming stripped 0 bases from V and 0 bases from J, with 7 bases between. This CDR3 is 14 amino acids long. CDR1 SGHDT and CDR2 YYEEEE come from the germline V gene. CDR3 protein: CASSLGISSYEQYF. The CDR3, as DNA: TGTGCCAGCAGCTTGGGCATCAGCTCCTACGAGCAGTACTTC.

The V call is TRBV27, the J call TRBJ2-7; 9 nucleotides agree with TRBD1. Germline CDR1 is MNHEY and CDR2 is SMNVEV (reference sequence). V shed 2 bases, J shed 2 bases, and the junction held 7 bases outside the gene matches. The CDR3 runs 16 residues. This chain's CDR3 is CASSLTTGGSAYEQYF. The CDR3 DNA reads as TGTGCCAGCAGTTTAACGACAGGGGGAAGCGCCTACGAGCAGTACTTC.

V and J are TRBV6-1 and TRBJ2-1; D is uncertain. CDR3 length: 16 residues. Trimming left V 0 bases short and J 0 bases short, with 9 bases between. Germline V CDR1 and CDR2: MNHNS, SASEGT. Here the CDR3 reads CASSEASTFSYNEQFF. The CDR3 coding sequence is TGTGCCAGCAGTGAAGCGTCTACCTTCTCCTACAATGAGCAGTTCTTC.

J is TRBJ1-1 and V is TRBV6-5; D remains unclear. CDR1 is MNHEY and CDR2 is SVGAGI in the germline V gene. This CDR3 is built from 13 residues. Trimming pared 6 bases from V and 7 bases from J, leaving 15 bases between. This chain's CDR3 is CASSHDLQVEAFF. The CDR3 nucleotides read TGTGCCAGCAGCCATGACCTTCAGGTTGAAGCTTTCTTT.

This chain uses TRBV18 with TRBJ1-6; 9 bases line up with TRBD1. CDR1 is KGHSH, CDR2 LQKENI, per germline. The V and J ends lost 3 bases and 7 bases, in that order; junction bases with no gene match: 4. The CDR3 runs to 15 residues. The CDR3, as DNA: TGTGCCAGCTCACCGGGGACAGGGCGAAATTCACCCCTCCACTTT. Translated: CASSPGTGRNSPLHF.

The chain couples TRBV19 to TRBJ1-2; tentatively, D is TRBD1 (6 bases). The CDR3 is 14 amino acids. Germline-derived CDR1 and CDR2 are LNHDA and SQIVND (reference sequence). Trimming cost V 6 bases and J 3 bases, with 14 bases left between them. CDR3 protein: CASSTRTGYYGYTF. The CDR3, as DNA: TGTGCCAGTAGCACTCGAACAGGGTACTATGGCTACACCTTC.

This clone was picked up a small number of times. DNA for the CDR3: TGTGCCAGCAGTTCCTCGGAGACCCAGTACTTC. Residues: CASSSSETQYF. This sequence joins TRBV27 and TRBJ2-5; D is undetermined. Trimming took 4 bases from V and 5 from J, leaving 5 bases between them. Germline assignment: CDR1 MNHEY and CDR2 SMNVEV (reference sequence). This CDR3 has 11 amino acids.

The chain joins TRBV5-6 to TRBJ2-7; TRBD1 agrees at 9 bases. The CDR3 is 14 residues long. The germline gives CDR1 SGHDT, CDR2 YYEEEE. J lost 3 bases, V lost 2 bases, and 3 bases had no gene match. CDR3 coding DNA: TGTGCCAGCAGCTTTTGGGACAGGGTCTACGAGCAGTACTTC. It encodes CASSFWDRVYEQYF.

This clone was seen only once. The chain carries TRBV6-4 and TRBJ1-6, with a possible D match to TRBD1 (6 bases). The CDR3 extends over 17 amino acids. V gave up 5 bases and J gave up 9 bases, with 23 bases separating them. Germline CDR1 MRHNA, CDR2 SNTAGT. The CDR3 reads CASSPQGGDPRGSPLHF. CDR3 bases: TGTGCCAGCAGTCCCCAAGGGGGGGACCCACGGGGTTCACCCCTCCACTTT.

This sequence joins TRBV6-1 and TRBJ2-5; D gene ambiguous. Trimming removed 2 bases from V and 1 base from J, with 5 bases in between. CDR1 and CDR2 (germline): MNHNS, SASEGT. The CDR3 sequence is 13 residues long. CDR3 sequence (DNA): TGTGCCAGCAGTGAACTCCCCCAAGAGACCCAGTACTTC. Its protein product is CASSELPQETQYF.

The V and J genes are TRBV10-3 and TRBJ2-1; no definite D call. V lost 1 base, J lost 7 bases, and 14 bases lay in between. The CDR3 sequence is 15 residues long. The germline CDR1 and CDR2 sequences are ENHRY and SYGVKD. The CDR3 protein is CAISEFELGVNEQFF. CDR3 in DNA: TGTGCCATCAGTGAGTTCGAGCTCGGTGTGAATGAGCAGTTCTTC.

The rearrangement joins TRBV7-2 to TRBJ1-6, with 8 bases aligning to TRBD1. The CDR3 runs 15 residues. CDR1 and CDR2 (germline): SGHTA, FQGNSA. The V gene end was trimmed by 5 bases and the J gene end by 7 bases; junction bases not matched to a gene: 7. The DNA of the CDR3 is TGTGCCAGCAGCGGGAGGACAGGGCGGAATTCACCCCTCCACTTT. It codes for CASSGRTGRNSPLHF.

This clone has only one observation. In nucleotides, the CDR3 is TGTGCCAGCAGTTTCAGGGGGCTCGGAAACACCATATATTTT. This codes for CASSFRGLGNTIYF. This chain links TRBV28 with TRBJ1-3; 8 bases map to TRBD1. The CDR3 is 14 amino acids. With V trimmed by 3 bases and J by 4 bases, 2 bases remained unmatched. The germline CDR1 and CDR2 sequences are MDHEN and SYDVKM.

The chain combines TRBV15 with TRBJ1-2; the match to TRBD1 covers 7 bases. CDR1 and CDR2 from the germline V gene are LNHNV and YYDKDF (reference sequence). Unmatched junction bases numbered 7, after V lost 8 bases and J lost 4 bases. The CDR3 covers 13 residues. The CDR3 is CATSTGASYGYTF. DNA of the CDR3: TGTGCCACCTCCACAGGGGCCAGCTATGGCTACACCTTC. The full variable domain, in which reference TRBV15 and TRBJ1-2 provide the parts outside the CDR3, is DAMVIQNPRYQVTQFGKPVTLSCSQTLNHNVMYWYQQKSSQAPKLLFHYYDKDFNNEADTPDNFQSRRPNTSFCFLDIRSPGLGDTAMYLCATSTGASYGYTFGSGTRLTVV.

For the CDR3, the DNA is TGTGCCAGCAGCTTAGAGTGGACAGCAGCCTACGAGCAGTACTTC. Translation: CASSLEWTAAYEQYF. This rearrangement joins TRBV11-2 to TRBJ2-7, with D tentatively TRBD1 (6 bases). Germline values: CDR1 SGHAT, CDR2 FQNNGV. V was cut by 0 bases and J by 2 bases, with 11 bases left in between. The CDR3 runs 15 residues.

The genes are TRBV9 and TRBJ2-7, with D tentatively TRBD1 (5 bases). Looked up from germline, CDR1 is SGDLS and CDR2 is YYNGEE. The CDR3 sequence is 14 residues long. The germline V and J ends were trimmed by 3 bases and 3 bases, with 13 bases remaining between them. The CDR3 DNA follows: TGTGCCAGCAGCGAGAACAGGTTTAACTACGAGCAGTACTTC. Translated: CASSENRFNYEQYF.

The chain combines TRBV5-4 with TRBJ1-1; no reliable D call. CDR1 and CDR2 from the germline V gene are SGHNT and YYREEE (reference sequence). The CDR3 consists of 13 residues. The V end was cut by 2 bases, the J end by 3 bases, with 8 bases between. The CDR3 coding sequence is TGTGCCAGCAGCTTACCACAGCACACTGAAGCTTTCTTT. As protein: CASSLPQHTEAFF. Full variable domain (rest looked up from reference TRBV5-4 and TRBJ1-1): ETGVTQSPTHLIKTRGQQVTLRCSSQSGHNTVSWYQQALGQGPQFIFQYYREEENGRGNFPPRFSGLQFPNYSSELNVNALELDDSALYLCASSLPQHTEAFFGQGTRLTVV.

This clone came up once. The chain is built from TRBV7-2 and TRBJ2-7; a weak D match, TRBD2 (5 bases). Trimming stripped 5 bases from V and 7 bases from J, with 15 bases between. The CDR3 has 13 amino acids. CDR1 and CDR2 (germline): SGHTA, FQGNSA. The CDR3 DNA follows: TGTGCCAGCAGCCGCGGTCCCTCGGGAGAGCAGTACTTC. Amino acids: CASSRGPSGEQYF.